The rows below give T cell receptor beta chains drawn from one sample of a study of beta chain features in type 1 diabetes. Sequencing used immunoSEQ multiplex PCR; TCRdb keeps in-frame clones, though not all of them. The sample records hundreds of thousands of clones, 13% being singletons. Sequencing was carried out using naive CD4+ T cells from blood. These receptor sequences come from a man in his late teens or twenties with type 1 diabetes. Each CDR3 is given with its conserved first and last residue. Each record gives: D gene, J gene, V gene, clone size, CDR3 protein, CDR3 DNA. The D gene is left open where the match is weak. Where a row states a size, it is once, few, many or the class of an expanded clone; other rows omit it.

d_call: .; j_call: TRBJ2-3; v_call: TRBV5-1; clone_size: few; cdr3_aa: CASSLGQTQDTDTQYF; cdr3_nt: TGCGCCAGCAGCTTAGGGCAGACGCAAGACACAGATACGCAGTATTTT
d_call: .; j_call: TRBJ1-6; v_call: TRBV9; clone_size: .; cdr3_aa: CASQRDQGSSYNSPLHF; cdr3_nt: TGTGCCAGCCAGAGGGATCAGGGCAGCTCCTATAATTCACCCCTCCACTTT
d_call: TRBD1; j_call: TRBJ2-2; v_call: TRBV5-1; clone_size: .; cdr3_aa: CASSVTDRVAGELFF; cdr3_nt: TGCGCCAGCAGCGTCACGGACAGGGTGGCCGGGGAGCTGTTTTTT
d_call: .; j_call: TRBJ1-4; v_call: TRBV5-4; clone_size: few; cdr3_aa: CASSPDRVPNEKLFF; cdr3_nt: TGTGCCAGCAGCCCAGACAGAGTCCCTAATGAAAAACTGTTTTTT
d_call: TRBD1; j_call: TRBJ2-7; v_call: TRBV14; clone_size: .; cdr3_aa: CASRQGVFNEQYF; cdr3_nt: TGTGCCAGCAGACAGGGGGTTTTCAACGAGCAGTACTTC
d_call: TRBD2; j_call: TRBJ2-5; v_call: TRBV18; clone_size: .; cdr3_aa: CASSVQERGVQETQYF; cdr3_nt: TGTGCCAGCTCGGTACAGGAGCGGGGGGTCCAAGAGACCCAGTACTTC
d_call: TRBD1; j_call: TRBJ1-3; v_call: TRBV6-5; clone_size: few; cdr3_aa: CASSYSTGGGNTIYF; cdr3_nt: TGTGCCAGCAGTTACTCGACAGGGGGTGGAAACACCATATATTTT
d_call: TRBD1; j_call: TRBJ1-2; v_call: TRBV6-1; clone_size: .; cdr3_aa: CASRPGTGSDGYTF; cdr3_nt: TGTGCCAGCCGTCCCGGGACAGGTTCCGATGGCTACACCTTC
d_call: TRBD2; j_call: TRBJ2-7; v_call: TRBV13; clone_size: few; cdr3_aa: CASSLFRLAGGTYEQYF; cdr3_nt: TGTGCCAGCAGCTTGTTTAGACTAGCGGGGGGAACCTACGAGCAGTACTTC
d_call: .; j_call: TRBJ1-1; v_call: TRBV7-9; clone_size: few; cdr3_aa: CASSPTVNTEAFF; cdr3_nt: TGTGCCAGCAGCCCGACAGTGAACACTGAAGCTTTCTTT
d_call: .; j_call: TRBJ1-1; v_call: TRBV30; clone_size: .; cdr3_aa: CAWSVEGAPMNTEAFF; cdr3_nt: TGTGCCTGGAGTGTAGAAGGGGCCCCTATGAACACTGAAGCTTTCTTT
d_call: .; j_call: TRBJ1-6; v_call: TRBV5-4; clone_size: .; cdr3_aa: CASSPSQHPNSPLHF; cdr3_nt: TGTGCCAGCAGCCCCTCCCAGCACCCTAATTCACCCCTCCACTTT
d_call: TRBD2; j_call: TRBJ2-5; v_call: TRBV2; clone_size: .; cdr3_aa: CASGGTSGVQETQYF; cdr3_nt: TGTGCCAGCGGCGGGACTAGCGGGGTCCAAGAGACCCAGTACTTC
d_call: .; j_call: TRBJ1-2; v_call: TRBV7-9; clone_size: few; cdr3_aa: CASSIAGTSGGYTF; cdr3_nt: TGTGCCAGCAGTATTGCCGGGACATCCGGCGGCTACACCTTC
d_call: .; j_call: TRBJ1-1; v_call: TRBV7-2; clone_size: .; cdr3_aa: CASSLARQGKVNTEAFF; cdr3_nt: TGTGCCAGCAGCTTAGCGCGGCAAGGGAAGGTGAACACTGAAGCTTTCTTT
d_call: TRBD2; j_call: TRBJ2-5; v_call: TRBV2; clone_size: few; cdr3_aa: CASTSGVVETQYF; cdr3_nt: TGTGCCAGCACTAGCGGGGTCGTAGAGACCCAGTACTTC
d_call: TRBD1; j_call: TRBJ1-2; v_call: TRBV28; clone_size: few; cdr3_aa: CASSSPDRGWAYGYTF; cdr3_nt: TGTGCCAGCAGTTCCCCAGACAGGGGGTGGGCCTATGGCTACACCTTC
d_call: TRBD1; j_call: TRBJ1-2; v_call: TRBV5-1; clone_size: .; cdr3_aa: CATNPGQGLDGYTF; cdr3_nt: TGCGCCACCAATCCGGGACAGGGGCTAGATGGCTACACCTTC
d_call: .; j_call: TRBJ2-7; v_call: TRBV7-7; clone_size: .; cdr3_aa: CASGPGAYEQYF; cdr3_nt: TGTGCTAGCGGCCCAGGGGCCTACGAGCAGTACTTC
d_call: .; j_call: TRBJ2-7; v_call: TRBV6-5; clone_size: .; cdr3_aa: CASSSTGYNEQYF; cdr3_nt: TGTGCCAGCTCATCGACAGGCTACAACGAGCAGTACTTC
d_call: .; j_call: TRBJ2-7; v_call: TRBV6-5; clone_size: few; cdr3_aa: CASSYSGGYGGEQYF; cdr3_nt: TGTGCCAGCAGTTACTCAGGCGGGTACGGGGGCGAGCAGTACTTC
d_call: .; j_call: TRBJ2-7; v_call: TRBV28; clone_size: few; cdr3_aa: CASSLSAGQIEQYF; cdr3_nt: TGTGCCAGCAGTTTAAGTGCAGGACAAATCGAGCAGTACTTC
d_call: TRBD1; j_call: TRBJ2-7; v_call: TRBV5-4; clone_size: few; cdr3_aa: CATTGDRSHEQYF; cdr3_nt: TGTGCCACCACAGGGGACAGGAGCCACGAGCAGTACTTC
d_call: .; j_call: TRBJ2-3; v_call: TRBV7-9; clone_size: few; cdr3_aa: CASSSEVFRLEGDTQYF; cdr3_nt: TGTGCCAGCAGCTCGGAGGTCTTTCGGCTAGAAGGAGATACGCAGTATTTT
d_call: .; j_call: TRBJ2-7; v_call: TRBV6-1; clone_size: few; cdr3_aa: CASEGLEEQYF; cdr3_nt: TGTGCCAGCGAAGGCCTAGAAGAGCAGTACTTC
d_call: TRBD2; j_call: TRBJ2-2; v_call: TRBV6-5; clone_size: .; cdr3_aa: CASSSGTINGELFF; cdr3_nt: TGTGCCAGCAGTTCCGGGACTATCAACGGGGAGCTGTTTTTT
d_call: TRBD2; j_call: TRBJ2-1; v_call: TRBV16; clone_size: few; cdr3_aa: CASSPKSGGAPNEQFF; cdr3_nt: TGTGCCAGCAGCCCCAAGAGCGGGGGGGCCCCCAATGAGCAGTTCTTC
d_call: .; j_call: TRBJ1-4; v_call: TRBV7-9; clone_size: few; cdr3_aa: CASSRRGGLDEKLFF; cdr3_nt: TGTGCCAGCAGCCGCCGCGGGGGTCTGGATGAAAAACTGTTTTTT
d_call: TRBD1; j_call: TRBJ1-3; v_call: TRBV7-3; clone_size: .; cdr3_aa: CASSPGTGVFDTIYF; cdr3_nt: TGTGCCAGCAGCCCCGGGACAGGGGTGTTTGACACCATATATTTT
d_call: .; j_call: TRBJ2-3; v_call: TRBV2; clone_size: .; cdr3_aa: CASRTGYFTDTQYF; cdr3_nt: TGTGCCAGCAGGACAGGCTACTTCACAGATACGCAGTATTTT
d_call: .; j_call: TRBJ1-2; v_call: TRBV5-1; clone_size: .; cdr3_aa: CASSLDPGEVSYTF; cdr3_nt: TGCGCCAGCAGCTTGGATCCGGGTGAAGTCTCCTACACCTTC
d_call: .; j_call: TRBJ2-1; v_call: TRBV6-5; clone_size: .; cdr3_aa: CASSYGGEQFF; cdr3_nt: TGTGCCAGCAGTTACGGTGGTGAGCAGTTCTTC
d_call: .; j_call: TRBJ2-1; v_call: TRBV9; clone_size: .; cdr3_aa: CASSVATLNEQFF; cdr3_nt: TGTGCCAGCAGCGTAGCTACTCTGAATGAGCAGTTCTTC
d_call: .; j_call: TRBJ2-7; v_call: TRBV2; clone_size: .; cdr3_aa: CASTGVTSSYEQYF; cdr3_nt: TGTGCCAGCACGGGAGTCACGAGCTCCTACGAGCAGTACTTC
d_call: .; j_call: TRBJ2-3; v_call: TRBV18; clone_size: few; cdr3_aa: CASSPPSHTDTQYF; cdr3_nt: TGTGCCAGCTCACCTCCCTCCCACACAGATACGCAGTATTTT